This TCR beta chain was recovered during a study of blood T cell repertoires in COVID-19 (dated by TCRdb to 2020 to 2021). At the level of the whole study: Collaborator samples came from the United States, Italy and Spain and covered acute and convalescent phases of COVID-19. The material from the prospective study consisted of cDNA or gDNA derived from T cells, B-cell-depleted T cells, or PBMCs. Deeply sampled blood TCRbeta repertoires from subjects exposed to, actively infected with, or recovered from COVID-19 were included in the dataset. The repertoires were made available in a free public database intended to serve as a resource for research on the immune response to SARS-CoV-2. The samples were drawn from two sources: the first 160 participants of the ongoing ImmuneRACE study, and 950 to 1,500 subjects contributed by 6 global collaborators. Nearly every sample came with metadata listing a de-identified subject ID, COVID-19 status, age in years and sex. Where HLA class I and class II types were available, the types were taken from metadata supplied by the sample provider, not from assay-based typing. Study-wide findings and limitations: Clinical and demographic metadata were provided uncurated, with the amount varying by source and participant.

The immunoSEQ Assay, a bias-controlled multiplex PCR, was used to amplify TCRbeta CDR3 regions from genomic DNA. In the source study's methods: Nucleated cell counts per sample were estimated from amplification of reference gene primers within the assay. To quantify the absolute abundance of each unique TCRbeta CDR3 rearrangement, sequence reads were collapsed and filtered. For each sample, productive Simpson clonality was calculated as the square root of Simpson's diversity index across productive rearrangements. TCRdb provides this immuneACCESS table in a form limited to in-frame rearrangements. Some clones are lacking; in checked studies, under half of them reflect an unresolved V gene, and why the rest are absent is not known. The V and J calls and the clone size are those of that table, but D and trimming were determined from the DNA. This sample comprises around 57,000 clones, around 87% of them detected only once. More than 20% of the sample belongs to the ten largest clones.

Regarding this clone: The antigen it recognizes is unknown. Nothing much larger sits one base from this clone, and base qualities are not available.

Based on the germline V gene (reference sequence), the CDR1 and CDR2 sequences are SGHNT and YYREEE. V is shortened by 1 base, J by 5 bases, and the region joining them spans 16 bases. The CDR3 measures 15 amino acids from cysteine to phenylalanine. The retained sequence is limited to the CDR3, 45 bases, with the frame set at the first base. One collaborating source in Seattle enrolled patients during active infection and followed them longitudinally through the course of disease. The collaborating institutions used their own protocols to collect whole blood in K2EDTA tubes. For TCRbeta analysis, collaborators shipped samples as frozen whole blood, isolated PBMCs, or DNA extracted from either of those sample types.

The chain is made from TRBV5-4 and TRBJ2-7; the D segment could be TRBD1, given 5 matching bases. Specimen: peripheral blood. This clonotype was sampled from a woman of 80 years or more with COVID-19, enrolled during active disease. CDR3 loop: CASSLSGVGPHEQYF. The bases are TGTGCCAGCAGCTTGTCCGGAGTGGGGCCCCACGAGCAGTACTTC.